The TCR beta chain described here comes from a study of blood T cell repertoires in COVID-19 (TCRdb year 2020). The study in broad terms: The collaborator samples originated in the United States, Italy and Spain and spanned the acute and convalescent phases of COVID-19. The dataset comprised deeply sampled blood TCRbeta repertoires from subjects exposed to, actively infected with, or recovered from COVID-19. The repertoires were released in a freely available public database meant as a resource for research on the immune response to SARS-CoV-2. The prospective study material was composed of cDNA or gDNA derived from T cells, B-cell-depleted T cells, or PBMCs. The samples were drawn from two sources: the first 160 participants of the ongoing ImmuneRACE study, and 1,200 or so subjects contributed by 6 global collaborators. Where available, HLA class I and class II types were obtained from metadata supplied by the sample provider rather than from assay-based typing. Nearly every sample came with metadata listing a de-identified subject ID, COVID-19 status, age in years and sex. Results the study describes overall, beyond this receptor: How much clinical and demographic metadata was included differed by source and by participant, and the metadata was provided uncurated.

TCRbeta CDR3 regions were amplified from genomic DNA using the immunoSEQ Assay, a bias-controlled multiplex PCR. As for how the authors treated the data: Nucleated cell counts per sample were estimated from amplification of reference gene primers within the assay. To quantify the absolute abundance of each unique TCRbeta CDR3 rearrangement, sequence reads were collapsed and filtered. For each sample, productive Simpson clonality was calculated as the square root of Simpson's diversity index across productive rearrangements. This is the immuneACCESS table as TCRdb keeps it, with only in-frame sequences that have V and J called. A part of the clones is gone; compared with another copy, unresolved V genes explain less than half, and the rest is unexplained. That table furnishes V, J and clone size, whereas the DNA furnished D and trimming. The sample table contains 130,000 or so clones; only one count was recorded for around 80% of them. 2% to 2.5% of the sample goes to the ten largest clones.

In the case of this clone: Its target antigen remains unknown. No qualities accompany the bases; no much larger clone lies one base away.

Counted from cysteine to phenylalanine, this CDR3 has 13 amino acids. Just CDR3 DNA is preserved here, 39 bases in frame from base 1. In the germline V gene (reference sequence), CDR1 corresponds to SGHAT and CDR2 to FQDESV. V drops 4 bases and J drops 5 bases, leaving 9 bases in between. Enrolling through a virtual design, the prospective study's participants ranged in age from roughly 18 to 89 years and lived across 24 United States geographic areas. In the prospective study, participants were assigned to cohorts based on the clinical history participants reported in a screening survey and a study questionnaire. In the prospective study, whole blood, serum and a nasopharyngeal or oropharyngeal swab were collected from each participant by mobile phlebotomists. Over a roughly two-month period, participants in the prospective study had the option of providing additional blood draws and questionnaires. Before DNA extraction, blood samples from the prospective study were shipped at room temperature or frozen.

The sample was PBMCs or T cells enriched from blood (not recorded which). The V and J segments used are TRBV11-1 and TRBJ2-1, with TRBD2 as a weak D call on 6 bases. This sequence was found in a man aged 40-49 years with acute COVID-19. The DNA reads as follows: TGTGCCAGCAGCTCGGGGGAGGACAATGAGCAGTTCTTC. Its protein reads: CASSSGEDNEQFF.